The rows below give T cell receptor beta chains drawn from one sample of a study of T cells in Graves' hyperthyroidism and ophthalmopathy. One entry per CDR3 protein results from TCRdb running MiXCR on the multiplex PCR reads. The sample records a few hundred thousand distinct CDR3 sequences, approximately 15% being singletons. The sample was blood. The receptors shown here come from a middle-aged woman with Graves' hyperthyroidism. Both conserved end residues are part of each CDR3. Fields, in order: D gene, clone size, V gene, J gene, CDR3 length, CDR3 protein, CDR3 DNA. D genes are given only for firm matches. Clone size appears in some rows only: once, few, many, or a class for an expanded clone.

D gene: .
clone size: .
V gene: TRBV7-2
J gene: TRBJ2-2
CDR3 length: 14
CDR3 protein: CASSGNSRTGELFF
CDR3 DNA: TGTGCCAGCAGCGGAAACTCTAGAACCGGGGAGCTGTTTTTT

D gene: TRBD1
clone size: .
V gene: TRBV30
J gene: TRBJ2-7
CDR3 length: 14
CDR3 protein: CAWVDRGKSWEQYF
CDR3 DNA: TGTGCCTGGGTGGACAGGGGGAAATCGTGGGAGCAGTACTTC

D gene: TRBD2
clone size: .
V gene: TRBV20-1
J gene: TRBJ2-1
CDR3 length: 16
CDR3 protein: CSARDGAGGPGIEQFF
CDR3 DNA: TGCAGTGCTAGAGACGGAGCGGGAGGGCCTGGTATTGAGCAGTTCTTC

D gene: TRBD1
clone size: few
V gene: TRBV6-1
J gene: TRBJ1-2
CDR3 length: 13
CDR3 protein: CASTLGQNYGYTF
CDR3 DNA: TGTGCCAGCACCCTGGGACAGAACTATGGCTACACCTTC

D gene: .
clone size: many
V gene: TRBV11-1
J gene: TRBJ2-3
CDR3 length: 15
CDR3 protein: CASSLQGFYTDTQYF
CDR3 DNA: TGTGCCAGCAGCTTACAGGGATTTTACACAGATACGCAGTATTTT

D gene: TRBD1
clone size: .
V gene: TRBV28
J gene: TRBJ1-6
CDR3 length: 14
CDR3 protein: CASSPDRGWSPLHF
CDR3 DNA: TGTGCCAGCAGCCCGGACAGGGGTTGGTCACCCCTCCACTTT

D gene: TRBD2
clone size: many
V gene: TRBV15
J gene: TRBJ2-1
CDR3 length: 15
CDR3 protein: CATSREGLAGHEQFF
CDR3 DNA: TGTGCCACCAGCAGAGAAGGACTAGCGGGACATGAGCAGTTCTTC

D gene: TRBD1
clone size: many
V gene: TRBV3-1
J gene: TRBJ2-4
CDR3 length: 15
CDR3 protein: CASSLNRDRGNIQYF
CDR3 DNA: TGTGCCAGCAGCCTTAACCGGGACAGGGGTAACATTCAGTACTTC

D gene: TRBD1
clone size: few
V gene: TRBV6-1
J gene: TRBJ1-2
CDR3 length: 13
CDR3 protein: CASGGTGVDGYTF
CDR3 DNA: TGTGCCAGCGGGGGGACAGGGGTCGATGGCTACACCTTC

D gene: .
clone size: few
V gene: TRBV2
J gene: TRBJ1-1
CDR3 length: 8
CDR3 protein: CASTGAFF
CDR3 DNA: TGTGCCAGCACCGGGGCTTTCTTT

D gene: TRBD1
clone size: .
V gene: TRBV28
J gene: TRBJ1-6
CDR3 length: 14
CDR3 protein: CASRTDRVKSPLHF
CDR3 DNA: TGTGCCAGCAGGACGGACAGGGTAAAGTCACCCCTCCACTTT

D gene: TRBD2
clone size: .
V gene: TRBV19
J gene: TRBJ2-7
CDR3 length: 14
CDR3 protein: CASSITTSHYEQYF
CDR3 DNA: TGTGCCAGTAGTATAACGACTAGCCACTACGAGCAGTACTTC

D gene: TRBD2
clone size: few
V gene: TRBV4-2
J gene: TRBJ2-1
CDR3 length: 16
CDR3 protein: CASSYQAGSSYNEQFF
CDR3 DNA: TGTGCCAGCAGCTATCAAGCGGGAAGCTCCTACAATGAGCAGTTCTTC

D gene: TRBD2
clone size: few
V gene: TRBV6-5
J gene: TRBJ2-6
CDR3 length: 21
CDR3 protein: CASSYSGLAGYSDLGANVLTF
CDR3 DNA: TGTGCCAGCAGTTACTCGGGGCTAGCGGGTTACTCTGACTTAGGGGCCAACGTCCTGACTTTC

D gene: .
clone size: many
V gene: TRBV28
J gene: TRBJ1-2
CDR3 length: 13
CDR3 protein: CASMGPAGVGYTF
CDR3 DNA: TGTGCCAGCATGGGACCCGCTGGGGTTGGCTACACCTTC